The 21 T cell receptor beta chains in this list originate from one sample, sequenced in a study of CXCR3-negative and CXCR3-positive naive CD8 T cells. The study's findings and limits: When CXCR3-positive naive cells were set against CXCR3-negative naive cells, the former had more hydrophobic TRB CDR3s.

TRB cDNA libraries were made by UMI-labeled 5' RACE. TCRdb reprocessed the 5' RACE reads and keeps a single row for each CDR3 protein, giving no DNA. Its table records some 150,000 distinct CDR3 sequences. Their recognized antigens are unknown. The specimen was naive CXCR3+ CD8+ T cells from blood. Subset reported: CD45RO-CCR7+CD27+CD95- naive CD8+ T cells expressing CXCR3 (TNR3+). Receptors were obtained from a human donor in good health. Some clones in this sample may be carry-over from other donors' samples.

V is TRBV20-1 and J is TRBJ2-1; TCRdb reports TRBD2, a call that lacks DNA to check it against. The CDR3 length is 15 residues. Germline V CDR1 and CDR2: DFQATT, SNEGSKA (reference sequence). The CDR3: CSARDDSGAYNEQFF.

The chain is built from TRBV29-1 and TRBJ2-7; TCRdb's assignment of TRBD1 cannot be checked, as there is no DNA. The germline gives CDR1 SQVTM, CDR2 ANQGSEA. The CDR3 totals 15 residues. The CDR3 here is CSVELAGYPSYEQYF.

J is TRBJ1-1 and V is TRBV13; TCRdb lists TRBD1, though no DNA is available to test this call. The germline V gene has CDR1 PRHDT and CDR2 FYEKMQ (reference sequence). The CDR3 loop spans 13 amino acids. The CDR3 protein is CASSGGQASEAFF.

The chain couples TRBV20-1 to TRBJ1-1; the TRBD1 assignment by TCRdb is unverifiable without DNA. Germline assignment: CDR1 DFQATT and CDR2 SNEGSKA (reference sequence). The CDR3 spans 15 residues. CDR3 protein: CSARVIGGGETEAFF.

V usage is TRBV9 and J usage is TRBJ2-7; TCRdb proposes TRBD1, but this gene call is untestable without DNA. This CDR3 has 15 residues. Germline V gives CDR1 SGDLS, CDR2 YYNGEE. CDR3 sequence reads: CASTPDSGTIYEQYF.

The CDR3 here is CSVGTTDTKYF. The chain recombines TRBV20-1 with TRBJ2-3; TCRdb's D call, TRBD1, is unchecked because there is no DNA. The V gene's germline CDR1 is DFQATT and CDR2 SNEGSKA (reference sequence). This CDR3 comprises 11 residues.

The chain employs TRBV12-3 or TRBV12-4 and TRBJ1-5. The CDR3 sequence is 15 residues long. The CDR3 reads CASSQTINSNQPQHF.

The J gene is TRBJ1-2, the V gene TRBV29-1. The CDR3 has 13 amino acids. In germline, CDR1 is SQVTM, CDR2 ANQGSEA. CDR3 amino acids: CSVAGPLNYGYTF.

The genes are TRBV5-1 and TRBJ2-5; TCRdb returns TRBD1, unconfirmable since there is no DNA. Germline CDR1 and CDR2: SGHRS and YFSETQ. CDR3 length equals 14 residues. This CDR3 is CASSLFTGIETQYF.

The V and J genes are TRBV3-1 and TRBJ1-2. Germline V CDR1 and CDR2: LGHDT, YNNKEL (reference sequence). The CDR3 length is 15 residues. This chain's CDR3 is CASSQGAPSEGGYTF.

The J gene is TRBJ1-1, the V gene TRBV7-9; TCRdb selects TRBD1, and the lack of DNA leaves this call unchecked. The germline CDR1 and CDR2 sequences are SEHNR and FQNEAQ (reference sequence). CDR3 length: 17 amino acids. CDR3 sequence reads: CASSTPPRGIMNTEAFF.

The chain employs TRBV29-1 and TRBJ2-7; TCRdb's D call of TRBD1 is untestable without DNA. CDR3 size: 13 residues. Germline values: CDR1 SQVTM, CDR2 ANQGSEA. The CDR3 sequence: CSVGPTGAYEQYF.

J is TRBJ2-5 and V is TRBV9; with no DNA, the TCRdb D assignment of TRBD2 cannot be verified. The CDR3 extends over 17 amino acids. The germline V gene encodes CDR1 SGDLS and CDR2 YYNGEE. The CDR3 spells CASSSGLAGEWGETQYF. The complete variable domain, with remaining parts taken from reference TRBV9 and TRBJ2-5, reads DSGVTQTPKHLITATGQRVTLRCSPRSGDLSVYWYQQSLDQGLQFLIQYYNGEERAKGNILERFSAQQFPDLHSELNLSSLELGDSALYFCASSSGLAGEWGETQYFGPGTRLLVL.

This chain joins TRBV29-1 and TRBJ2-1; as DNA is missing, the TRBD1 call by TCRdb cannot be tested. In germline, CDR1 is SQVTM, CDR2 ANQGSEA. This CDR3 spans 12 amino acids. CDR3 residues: CSTRTGLREQFF.

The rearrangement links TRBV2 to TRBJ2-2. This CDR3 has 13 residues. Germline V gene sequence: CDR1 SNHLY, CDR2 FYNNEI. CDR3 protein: CASRDPPMRELFF.

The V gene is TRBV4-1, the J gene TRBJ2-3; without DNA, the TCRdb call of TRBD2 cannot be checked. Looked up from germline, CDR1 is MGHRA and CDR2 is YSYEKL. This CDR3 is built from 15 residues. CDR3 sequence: CASSEGLAEGDTQYF.

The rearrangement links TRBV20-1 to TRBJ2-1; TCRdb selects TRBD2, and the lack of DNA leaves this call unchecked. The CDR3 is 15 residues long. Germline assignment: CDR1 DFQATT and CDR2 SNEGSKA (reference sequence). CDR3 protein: CSAMALSGRDNEQFF.

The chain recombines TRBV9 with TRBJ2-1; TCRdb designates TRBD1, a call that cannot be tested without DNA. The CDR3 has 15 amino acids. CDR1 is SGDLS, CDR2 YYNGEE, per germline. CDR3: CASSSPDREYNEQFF.

The CDR3 is CAISDPSGEKGFYEQYF. The chain joins TRBV10-3 to TRBJ2-7; lacking DNA, the TRBD2 call made by TCRdb goes unchecked. The CDR3 loop spans 17 amino acids. CDR1 is ENHRY and CDR2 is SYGVKD in the germline V gene.

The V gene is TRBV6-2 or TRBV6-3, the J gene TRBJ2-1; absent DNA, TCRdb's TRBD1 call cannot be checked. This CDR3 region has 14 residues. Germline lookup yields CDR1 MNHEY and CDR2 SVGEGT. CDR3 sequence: CASSYQGETNEQFF.

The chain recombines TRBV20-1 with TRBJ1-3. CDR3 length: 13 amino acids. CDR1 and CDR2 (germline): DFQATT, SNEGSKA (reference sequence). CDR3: CSARGGSGNTIYF.